This record covers a single TCR beta chain. Trimming took off 5 bases at V and 0 bases at J, with 14 bases between the two ends. Germline-derived CDR1 and CDR2 are LNHDA and SQIVND (reference sequence). This CDR3 has 16 amino acids. The data were obtained in a study of blood T cell repertoires in COVID-19. Method: immunoSEQ multiplex PCR; TCRdb's copy keeps in-frame clones and lacks some. Among about 220,000 clones listed, nearly 90% were seen once. Material for sequencing was PBMCs or T cells enriched from blood (not recorded which). This chain links TRBV19 with TRBJ1-3, with D perhaps TRBD1 (5 bases). The receptor was isolated from a man aged 25 to 40 who had been exposed to COVID-19. The CDR3 loop reads CASSRQLDNSGNTIYF. The DNA for the CDR3 is TGTGCCAGTAGTCGTCAGCTGGACAACTCTGGAAACACCATATATTTT.